This is a list of T cell receptor beta chains from one sample in a study of vaccination effects on CD4 cells after COVID-19. Their target antigens are unknown. The assay was immunoSEQ multiplex PCR, and TCRdb's table has in-frame clones only and misses some. The sample shows under 25,000 clones, about four fifths of them seen only once. The specimen was CD4+ T cells from PBMCs cultured with SARS-CoV-2 spike peptides, collected after COVID-19 vaccination. Every receptor here comes from a human donor who received a COVID-19 vaccine. Some clones in this sample may be carry-over from other donors' samples. Each CDR3 is given without its conserved first and last residue. D genes are given only for firm matches.

V gene	D gene	J gene	CDR3 protein
TRBV2	-	TRBJ2-5	ASRGQVQETQY
TRBV24-1	-	TRBJ2-2	ATSETGTRNTGELF
TRBV3-1/TRBV3-2	-	TRBJ1-2	ASSQDRSAGRSRANYGYT
TRBV5-1	-	TRBJ1-1	ASSLDRGMNTEAF
TRBV5-1	-	TRBJ2-1	ATAYSLPGSYNEQF
TRBV18	-	TRBJ2-3	ASSPMKGSDTQY
TRBV27	-	TRBJ1-1	ASSRRGGTEAF
TRBV5-1	-	TRBJ2-5	ASSPSRTEETQY
TRBV7-9	TRBD1	TRBJ1-4	ASSFQGQGASNEKLF
TRBV15	-	TRBJ2-1	ATSRVGRLNEQF
TRBV30	-	TRBJ1-5	AWSGGHNQPQH
TRBV9	TRBD2	TRBJ2-3	ASSVEGRGGSDTQY
TRBV30	TRBD2	TRBJ2-2	AGYGPRLAGGGTGELF
TRBV2	TRBD1	TRBJ1-1	ASRMTGNAAEAF
TRBV28	TRBD1	TRBJ1-2	ASSSTGDPGLLGYT
TRBV19	-	TRBJ2-5	ASSTNRDKETQY
TRBV19	-	TRBJ2-3	ASSPPPGRPSPDTQY
TRBV30	-	TRBJ1-1	AREDSRNTEAF
TRBV4-2	-	TRBJ1-1	ASSRTEDTEAF
TRBV2	-	TRBJ1-5	ASSAGGWSQPQH
TRBV5-3	-	TRBJ2-5	ARSLRQEKETQY
TRBV6-5	TRBD1	TRBJ1-2	ASSYLGQGSNYGYT
TRBV7-9	-	TRBJ1-2	ASSTTQGNYGYT
TRBV19	-	TRBJ1-5	ASSLAGVYSNQPQH
TRBV30	TRBD2	TRBJ2-6	AWSRERGGRGANVLT
TRBV6-5	-	TRBJ1-4	ASKGQINEKLF